The subject of this entry is one T cell receptor beta chain. Method: immunoSEQ multiplex PCR; TCRdb's copy keeps in-frame clones and lacks some. Counted here are over 65,000 clones, over 85% occurring once; the ten biggest clones make up around 0.25%. The V and J ends lost 7 bases and 7 bases respectively, with 12 bases between them. Germline CDR1 reads WSHSY; CDR2 reads SAAADI. CDR3 size: 12 residues. These data come from a study of technical replicates of blood from a handful of donors. Input material: T cells isolated from PBMCs. This rearrangement joins TRBV10-2 to TRBJ2-3; possible D gene TRBD1, 7 bases. The source is a human donor in good health. CDR3 DNA sequence: TGCGCCAGCAAACCAGGGGGGAATACGCAGTATTTT. This sequence encodes CASKPGGNTQYF.